This TCR beta chain was captured by sequencing in a study of CD8 T cells in ankylosing spondylitis (dated 2017 in TCRdb). About the full investigation: The study profiled T cell receptor beta repertoires in healthy donors and ankylosing spondylitis patients to find disease-linked TCR variants. Peripheral blood was sampled, and synovial fluid was also collected from ankylosing spondylitis patients. In total, the full study cohort was made up of roughly 110 healthy donors and approximately 27 ankylosing spondylitis patients.

The CDR3 measures 12 amino acids from cysteine to phenylalanine. The read is trimmed to its CDR3 DNA, 36 bases read in frame from base 1. The germline V gene encodes CDR1 DFQATT and CDR2 SNEGSKA (reference sequence). The V end loses 2 bases and the J end loses 7 bases, and a stretch of 11 bases separates them. Overall results and qualifications from the work: Some of the motif variants had been reported before in the synovial fluid and blood of reactive arthritis patients, a finding that suggests common disease-initiation mechanisms. The disease-linked clones were reported to be significantly enriched in matched synovial fluid samples from ankylosing spondylitis patients. A TCR beta motif of several highly homologous amino acid variants appeared characteristic of blood from ankylosing spondylitis patients. The disease-linked clones showed a CD8+ phenotype and occurred at relatively low frequencies in peripheral blood.

The data were produced on an Illumina HiSeq 2500. Quantitative 5'-RACE with molecular barcodes was used to prepare TCR beta libraries. The study's processing was this. A new computational method, built on a probabilistic model of VDJ rearrangement, was used to identify disease-linked TCR variants. TCRdb reworked the public reads: Q25 trimming with fastp, MiXCR clone assembly, productive beta chains retained. Merged by CDR3 protein, the rows form single entries marked with the most common genes and DNA. The V and J calls come from TCRdb's annotation, not from the publication. This sample comprises more than 400,000 distinct CDR3 sequences, about 5.7% of them detected only once. 3% to 4.5% of the sample is held by the ten biggest clonotypes. This clonotype was picked up many times. Its antigen remains undetermined. No much larger clone exists at a distance of one base, and base qualities are not known.

The chain is made from TRBV20-1 and TRBJ2-5, and perhaps TRBD1 as D gene, on 5 matching bases. The origin of this receptor is a male donor with ankylosing spondylitis. Sequenced: blood, either unsorted or a sorted T cell fraction (not recorded which). The CDR3 region: CSARSFQGTQYF. The nucleotides are TGCAGTGCTAGATCCTTCCAGGGGACCCAGTACTTC.